This T cell receptor (beta chain) emerged from a study of cytomegalovirus exposure and HLA in healthy donors. General study findings and limits: Apparent HLA restriction characterized most CMV-associated TCR beta chains in a later analysis. Several of the most significant clusters were apparently associated with common viral pathogens in a later analysis. Specific recognition of CMV antigens was confirmed in vitro for three chains (all CMV-associated). The study designated 150 to 200 TCR beta chains cytomegalovirus-associated.

PCR employed 60 Vbeta and 13 Jbeta primers. Profiling relied on immunoSEQ multiplex PCR, and the TCRdb table lists in-frame clones only, not all of them. The sample consists of about 98,000 clones, about 81% of them appearing once. Comments on this clone: The antigen remains undetermined.

V dropped 5 bases and J dropped 0 bases, with 7 bases sitting between them. Germline loops: CDR1 LNHNV, CDR2 YYDKDF (reference sequence). The CDR3 is 14 residues long. Sequenced sample: PBMCs. This receptor was obtained from a man aged 40-49 years in good health and CMV-seronegative. The gene calls are TRBV15 and TRBJ1-4; D ambiguous. The CDR3 coding sequence is TGTGCCACCAGCCGGAGAGCAACTAATGAAAAACTGTTTTTT. It encodes CATSRRATNEKLFF.